Listed here is a single T cell receptor beta chain. Its matching antigen is unknown. This entry belongs to a study of long-term antiretroviral therapy in people with HIV. Study-level information: The earliest samples came from an era when ART typically awaited falling CD4 counts.

Notes on the study in general: Repertoires from HIV showed CDR3 length ranges narrower than those of controls. Clones with expansion before ART led the repertoire at all time points.

They ran version v3.0 of the immunoSEQ assay at survey level. Clones were sequenced by immunoSEQ multiplex PCR, and TCRdb holds only the in-frame ones, with some missing. The sample has almost 35,000 clones, nearly 95% seen once. The sample in question was unsorted PBMCs, obtained approximately 5 years after starting antiretroviral therapy. This receptor was identified in a woman aged 45-65 years with HIV.

DNA for the CDR3: TGCGCCAGCAGCCAAGATCTCGGTGGGGGCAAAAACATTCAGTACTTC. Translating gives CASSQDLGGGKNIQYF. This chain links TRBV4-3 with TRBJ2-4; D may be TRBD1 or TRBD2 (5 bases each). Deletions cut 0 bases from V and 3 bases from J, with 12 bases between. Germline lookup yields CDR1 LGHNA and CDR2 YSLEER. This CDR3 comprises 16 residues.